Here is one TCR beta chain with its context. The record originates from a study of blood T cell repertoires in COVID-19. Generated by immunoSEQ multiplex PCR, the TCRdb table keeps only in-frame clones and is missing some. The data show 350,000 or so clones, with around 87% seen just once and under 11% held by the top ten. This CDR3 has 11 residues. Germline V lookup: CDR1 SQVTM, CDR2 ANQGSEA. Trimming left V 4 bases short and J 0 bases short, with 4 bases between. The V gene is TRBV29-1, the J gene TRBJ2-7, with D uncertain. This sequence originates from a woman aged 25-40 years with COVID-19, enrolled during active disease. Sequenced sample: peripheral blood. The CDR3 loop is CSVASSYEQYF. For the CDR3, the DNA is TGCAGCGTTGCTAGCTCCTACGAGCAGTACTTC.